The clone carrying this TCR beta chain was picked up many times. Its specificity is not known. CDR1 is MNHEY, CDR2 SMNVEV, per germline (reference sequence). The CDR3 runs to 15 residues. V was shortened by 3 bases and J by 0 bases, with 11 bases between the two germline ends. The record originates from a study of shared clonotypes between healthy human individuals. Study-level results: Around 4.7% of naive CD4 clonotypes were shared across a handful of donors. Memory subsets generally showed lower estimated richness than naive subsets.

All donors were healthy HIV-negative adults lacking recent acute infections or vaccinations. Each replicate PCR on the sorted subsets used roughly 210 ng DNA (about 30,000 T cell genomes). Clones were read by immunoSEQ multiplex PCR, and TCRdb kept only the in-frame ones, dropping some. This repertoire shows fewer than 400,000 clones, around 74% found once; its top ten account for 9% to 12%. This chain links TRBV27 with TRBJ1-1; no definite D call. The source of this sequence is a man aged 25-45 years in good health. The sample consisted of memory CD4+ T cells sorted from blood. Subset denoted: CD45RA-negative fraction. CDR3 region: CASSFTEDLNTEAFF. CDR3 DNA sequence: TGTGCCAGCAGTTTTACAGAAGACTTGAACACTGAAGCTTTCTTT.